The sample holds one count of the clone carrying this T cell receptor (beta chain). Its specificity is not known. This sample was taken from a study of shared clonotypes between healthy human individuals. About the research overall: Each donor's CD8 memory used one plate, CD8 naive two, each CD4 subset three. Points from the study as a whole: Among four donors, around 5% of naive CD4 clonotypes were found in common. Blood was the sole source, and tissue repertoires probably differ.

Here immunoSEQ multiplex PCR was the method, and the copy in TCRdb shows in-frame clones only, minus some. The sample consists of some 2.1 million clones, about 94% of them appearing once. V lost 4 bases, J lost 2 bases, and 5 bases lay in between. CDR3 length equals 13 residues. Naive CD8 isolation took CD45RO-negative cells positively selected for CCR7 and excluded terminally differentiated effector memory CD45RA+ cells. Those who donated were healthy HIV-negative adults, with no recent acute infections or vaccinations reported. The clonotype comes from a man aged 18 to 29 in good health. Some clones in this sample may be carry-over from other donors' samples. The sample was naive CD8+ T cells from PBMCs. V gene TRBV23-1 combines with J gene TRBJ2-2; D is uncertain. TRBV23-1 is an ORF for which the function is uncertain. Here the CDR3 DNA reads TGCGCCAGCAGTCGGATAAACACCGGGGAGCTGTTTTTT. Residues: CASSRINTGELFF.